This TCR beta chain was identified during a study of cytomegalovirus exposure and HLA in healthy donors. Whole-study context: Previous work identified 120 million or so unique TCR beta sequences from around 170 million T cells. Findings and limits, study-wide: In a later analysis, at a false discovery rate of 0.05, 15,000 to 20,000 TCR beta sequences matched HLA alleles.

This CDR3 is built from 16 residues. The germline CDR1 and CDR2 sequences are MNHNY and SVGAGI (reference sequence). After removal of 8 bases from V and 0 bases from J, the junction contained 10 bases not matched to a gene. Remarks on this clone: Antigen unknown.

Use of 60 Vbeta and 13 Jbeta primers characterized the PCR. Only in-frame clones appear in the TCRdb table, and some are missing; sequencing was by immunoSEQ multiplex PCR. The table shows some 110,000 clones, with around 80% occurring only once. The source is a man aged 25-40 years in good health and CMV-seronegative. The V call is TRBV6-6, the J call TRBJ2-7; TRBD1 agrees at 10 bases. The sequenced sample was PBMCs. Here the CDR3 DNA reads TGTGCCAGCCGGGACAGGGGCGCCGGGGTCTCCTACGAGCAGTACTTC. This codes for CASRDRGAGVSYEQYF.